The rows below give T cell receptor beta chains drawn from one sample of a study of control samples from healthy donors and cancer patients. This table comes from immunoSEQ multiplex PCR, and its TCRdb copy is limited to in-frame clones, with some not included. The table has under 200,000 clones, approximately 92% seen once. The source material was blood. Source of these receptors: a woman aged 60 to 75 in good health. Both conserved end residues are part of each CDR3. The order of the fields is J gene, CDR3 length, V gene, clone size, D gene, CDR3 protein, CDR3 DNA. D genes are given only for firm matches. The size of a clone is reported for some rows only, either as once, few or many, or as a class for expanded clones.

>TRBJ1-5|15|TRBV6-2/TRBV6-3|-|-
CASSYVHGRYQPQHF
TGTGCCAGCAGTTACGTCCATGGGCGGTATCAGCCCCAGCATTTT
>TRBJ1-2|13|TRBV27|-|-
CASSLLGHYGYTF
TGTGCCAGCAGTTTACTGGGTCACTATGGCTACACCTTC
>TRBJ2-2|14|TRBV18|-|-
CASSSGGRTGELFF
TGTGCCAGCTCATCGGGGGGCAGGACCGGGGAGCTGTTTTTT
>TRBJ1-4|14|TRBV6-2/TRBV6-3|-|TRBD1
CASSSGTGEEKLFF
TGTGCCAGCAGTTCCGGGACAGGAGAAGAAAAACTGTTTTTT
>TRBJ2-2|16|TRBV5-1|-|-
CASSTDRLLNTGELFF
TGCGCCAGCAGCACCGACAGATTACTTAACACCGGGGAGCTGTTTTTT
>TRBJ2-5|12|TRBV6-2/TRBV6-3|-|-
CASSPGGETQYF
TGTGCCAGCAGTCCGGGCGGGGAGACCCAGTACTTC
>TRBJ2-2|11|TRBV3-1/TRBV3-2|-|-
CASSPARELFF
TGTGCCAGCAGCCCCGCCCGGGAGCTGTTTTTT
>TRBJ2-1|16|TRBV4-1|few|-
CASSQAAAWLNNEQFF
TGCGCCAGCAGCCAAGCGGCAGCCTGGCTGAACAATGAGCAGTTCTTC
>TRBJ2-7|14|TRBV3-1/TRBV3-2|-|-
CASSQDYSVYEQYF
TGTGCCAGCAGCCAAGACTACAGCGTGTACGAGCAGTACTTC
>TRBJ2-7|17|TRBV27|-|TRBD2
CASSWTPGLAGGDEQYF
TGTGCCAGCAGTTGGACCCCGGGACTAGCGGGGGGCGACGAGCAGTACTTC
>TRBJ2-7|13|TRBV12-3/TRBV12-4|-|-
CASSDQTTGEQYF
TGTGCCAGCAGTGACCAGACAACCGGGGAGCAGTACTTC
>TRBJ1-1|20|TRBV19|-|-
CASSIDLSAGSRGERDEAFF
TGTGCCAGTAGTATAGATCTATCGGCGGGGTCCCGTGGGGAAAGGGATGAAGCTTTCTTT
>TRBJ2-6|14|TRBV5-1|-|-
CASSLNPGANVLTF
TGCGCCAGCAGCTTGAATCCTGGGGCCAACGTCCTGACTTTC
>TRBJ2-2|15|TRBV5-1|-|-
CASGRQGGGTGELFF
TGCGCCAGCGGGAGACAGGGAGGTGGAACCGGGGAGCTGTTTTTT
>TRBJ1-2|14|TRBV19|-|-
CASSTAGANYGYTF
TGTGCCAGTAGTACTGCAGGAGCTAACTATGGCTACACCTTC
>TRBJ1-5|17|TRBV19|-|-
CASIRDRSSTTNQPQHF
TGTGCCAGTATCAGGGACCGGTCCTCGACAACCAATCAGCCCCAGCATTTT
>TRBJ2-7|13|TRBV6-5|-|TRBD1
CASRDRGIHEQYF
TGTGCCAGCAGGGACAGGGGAATCCACGAGCAGTACTTC
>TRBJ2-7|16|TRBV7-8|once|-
CASSLAGARGFYEQYF
TGTGCCAGCAGCTTAGCAGGGGCGAGGGGGTTTTACGAGCAGTACTTC
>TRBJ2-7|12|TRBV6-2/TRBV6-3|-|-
CASSYNSYEQYF
TGTGCCAGCAGTTATAACAGCTACGAGCAGTACTTC
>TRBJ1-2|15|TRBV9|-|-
CASSVAEGPIEGYTF
TGTGCCAGCAGCGTAGCCGAAGGGCCAATTGAAGGCTACACCTTC
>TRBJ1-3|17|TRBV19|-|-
CASSIGGRGVGGNTIYF
TGTGCCAGTAGTATTGGAGGCAGGGGAGTAGGTGGAAACACCATATATTTT